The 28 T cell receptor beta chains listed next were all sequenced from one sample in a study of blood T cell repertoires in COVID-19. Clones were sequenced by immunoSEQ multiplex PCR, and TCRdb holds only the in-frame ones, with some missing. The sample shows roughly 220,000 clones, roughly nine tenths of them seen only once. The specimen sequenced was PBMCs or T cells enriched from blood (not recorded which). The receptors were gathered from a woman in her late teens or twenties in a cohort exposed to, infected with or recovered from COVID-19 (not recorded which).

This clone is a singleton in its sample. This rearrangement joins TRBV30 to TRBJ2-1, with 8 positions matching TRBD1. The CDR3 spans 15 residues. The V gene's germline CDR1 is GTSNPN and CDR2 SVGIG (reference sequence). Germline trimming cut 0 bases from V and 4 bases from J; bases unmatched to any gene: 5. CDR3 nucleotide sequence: TGTGCCTGGAGTGTAGGACAGGGAGAGTACAATGAGCAGTTCTTC. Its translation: CAWSVGQGEYNEQFF.

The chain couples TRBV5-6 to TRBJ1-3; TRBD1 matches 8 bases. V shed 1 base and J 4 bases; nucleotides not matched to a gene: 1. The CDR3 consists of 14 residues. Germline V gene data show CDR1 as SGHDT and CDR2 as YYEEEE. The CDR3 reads CASSLTGGGNTIYF. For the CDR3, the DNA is TGTGCCAGCAGCTTGACAGGGGGAGGAAACACCATATATTTT.

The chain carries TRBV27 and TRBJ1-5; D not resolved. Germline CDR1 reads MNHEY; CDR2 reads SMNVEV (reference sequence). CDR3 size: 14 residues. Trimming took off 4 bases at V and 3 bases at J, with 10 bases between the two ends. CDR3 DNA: TGTGCCAGCAGTTCGGCACAGTTCAATCAGCCCCAGCATTTT. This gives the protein CASSSAQFNQPQHF.

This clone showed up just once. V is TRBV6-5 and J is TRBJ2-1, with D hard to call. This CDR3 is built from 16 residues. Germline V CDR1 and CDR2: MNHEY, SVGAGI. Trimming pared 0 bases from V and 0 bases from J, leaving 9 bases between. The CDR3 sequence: CASSYSFPSSYNEQFF. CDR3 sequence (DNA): TGTGCCAGCAGTTACTCGTTCCCTAGCTCCTACAATGAGCAGTTCTTC.

The CDR3 sequence: CASSETSPQGTQYF. CDR3 bases: TGTGCCAGCAGTGAAACGTCGCCTCAGGGGACCCAGTACTTC. The chain has TRBV6-1 and TRBJ2-5, with a weak D call TRBD1 (5 bases). The CDR3 covers 14 residues. Trimming took 2 bases from V and 7 from J, leaving 14 bases between them. Germline values: CDR1 MNHNS, CDR2 SASEGT.

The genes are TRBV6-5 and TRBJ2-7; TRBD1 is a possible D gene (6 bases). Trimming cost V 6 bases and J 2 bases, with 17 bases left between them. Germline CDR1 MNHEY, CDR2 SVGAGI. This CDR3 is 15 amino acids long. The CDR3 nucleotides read TGTGCCAGCAGAGATGGGACATCCGGGGCCTACGAGCAGTACTTC. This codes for CASRDGTSGAYEQYF.

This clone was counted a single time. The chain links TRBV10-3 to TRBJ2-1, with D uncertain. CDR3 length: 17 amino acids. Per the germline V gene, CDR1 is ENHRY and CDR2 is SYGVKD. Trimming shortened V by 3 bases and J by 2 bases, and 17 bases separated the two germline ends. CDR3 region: CAISDPPALGAYNEQFF. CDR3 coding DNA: TGTGCCATCAGTGATCCACCTGCGTTGGGCGCCTACAATGAGCAGTTCTTC.

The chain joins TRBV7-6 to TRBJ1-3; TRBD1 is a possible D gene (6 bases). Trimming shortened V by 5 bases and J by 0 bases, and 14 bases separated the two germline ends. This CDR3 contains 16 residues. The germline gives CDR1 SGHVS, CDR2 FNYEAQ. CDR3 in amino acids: CASSPQLQGSGNTIYF. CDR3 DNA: TGTGCCAGCAGCCCTCAGCTACAGGGCTCTGGAAACACCATATATTTT.

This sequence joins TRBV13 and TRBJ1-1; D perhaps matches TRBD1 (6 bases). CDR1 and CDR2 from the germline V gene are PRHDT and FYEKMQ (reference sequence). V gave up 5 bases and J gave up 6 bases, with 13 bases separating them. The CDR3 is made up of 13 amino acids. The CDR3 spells CASSITYRAEAFF. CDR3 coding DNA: TGTGCCAGCAGCATTACTTACAGGGCTGAAGCTTTCTTT.

This chain's CDR3 is CASSSTGNYGYTF. The CDR3 bases are TGTGCCAGCAGTTCCACCGGGAACTATGGCTACACCTTC. The V and J genes are TRBV6-5 and TRBJ1-2, with D unresolved. CDR3 length: 13 residues. Trimming took 4 bases from V and 2 from J, leaving 8 bases between them. Germline CDR1 is MNHEY and CDR2 is SVGAGI.

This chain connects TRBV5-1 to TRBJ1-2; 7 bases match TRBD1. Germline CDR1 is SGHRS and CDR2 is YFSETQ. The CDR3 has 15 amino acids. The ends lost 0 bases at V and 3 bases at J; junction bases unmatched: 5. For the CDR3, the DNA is TGCGCCAGCAGCTTGGAGATAGGGGGCGACTATGGCTACACCTTC. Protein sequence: CASSLEIGGDYGYTF.

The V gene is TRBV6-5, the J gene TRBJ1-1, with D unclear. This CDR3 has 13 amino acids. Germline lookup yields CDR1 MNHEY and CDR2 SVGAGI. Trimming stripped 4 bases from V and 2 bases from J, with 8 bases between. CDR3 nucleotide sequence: TGTGCCAGCAGTTTCTACAGAAACACTGAAGCTTTCTTT. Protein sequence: CASSFYRNTEAFF.

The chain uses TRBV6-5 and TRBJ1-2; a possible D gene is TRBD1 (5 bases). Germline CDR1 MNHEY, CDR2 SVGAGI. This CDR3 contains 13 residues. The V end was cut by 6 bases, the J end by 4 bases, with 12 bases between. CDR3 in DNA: TGTGCCAGCAGCCGCGACAGAACCTATGGCTACACCTTC. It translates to CASSRDRTYGYTF.

The CDR3 DNA sequence: TGCGCCAGCAGTGAGTCGACAGGCACTGAAGCTTTCTTT. Protein sequence: CASSESTGTEAFF. The rearrangement uses TRBV10-2 and TRBJ1-1; D possibly corresponds to TRBD1 (6 bases). Germline-derived CDR1 and CDR2 are WSHSY and SAAADI. Trimming shortened V by 0 bases and J by 4 bases, and 6 bases separated the two germline ends. This CDR3 region has 13 residues.

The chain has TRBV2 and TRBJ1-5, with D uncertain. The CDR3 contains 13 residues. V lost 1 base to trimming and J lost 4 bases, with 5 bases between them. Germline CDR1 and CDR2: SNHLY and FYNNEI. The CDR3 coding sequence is TGTGCCAGCAGTGAAGTGCGTAATCAGCCCCAGCATTTT. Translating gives CASSEVRNQPQHF.

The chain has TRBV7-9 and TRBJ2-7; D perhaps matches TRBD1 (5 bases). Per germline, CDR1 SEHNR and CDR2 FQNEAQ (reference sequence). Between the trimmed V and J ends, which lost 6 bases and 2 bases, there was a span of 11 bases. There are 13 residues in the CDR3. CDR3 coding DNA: TGTGCCAGCAGTACCGACAGCACCTACGAGCAGTACTTC. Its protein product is CASSTDSTYEQYF.

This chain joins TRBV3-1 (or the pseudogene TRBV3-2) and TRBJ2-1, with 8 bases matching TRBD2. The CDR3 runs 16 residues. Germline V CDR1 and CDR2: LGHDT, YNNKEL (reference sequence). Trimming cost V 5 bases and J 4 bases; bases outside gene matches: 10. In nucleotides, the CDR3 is TGTGCCAGCAGCTCTCCGAGCGGGAGTCCGTACAATGAGCAGTTCTTC. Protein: CASSSPSGSPYNEQFF.

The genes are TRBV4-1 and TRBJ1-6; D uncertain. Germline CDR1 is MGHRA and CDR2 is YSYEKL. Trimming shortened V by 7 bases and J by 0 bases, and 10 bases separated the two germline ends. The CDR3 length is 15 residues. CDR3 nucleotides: TGCGCCAGCAATGAGCGGAGCTCCTATAATTCACCCCTCCACTTT. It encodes CASNERSSYNSPLHF.

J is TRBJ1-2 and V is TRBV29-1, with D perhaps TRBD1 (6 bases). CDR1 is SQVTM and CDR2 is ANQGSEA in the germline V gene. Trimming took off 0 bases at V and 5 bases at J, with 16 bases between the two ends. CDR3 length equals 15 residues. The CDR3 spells CSVEDIRDTSYGYTF. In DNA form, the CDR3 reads TGCAGCGTTGAAGACATCCGGGACACCTCTTATGGCTACACCTTC.

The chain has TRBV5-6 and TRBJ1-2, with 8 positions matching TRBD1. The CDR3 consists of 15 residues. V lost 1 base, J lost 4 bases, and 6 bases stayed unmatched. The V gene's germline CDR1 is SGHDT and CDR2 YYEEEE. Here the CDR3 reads CASSLIQGATYGYTF. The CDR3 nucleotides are TGTGCCAGCAGCTTGATTCAGGGGGCGACCTATGGCTACACCTTC.

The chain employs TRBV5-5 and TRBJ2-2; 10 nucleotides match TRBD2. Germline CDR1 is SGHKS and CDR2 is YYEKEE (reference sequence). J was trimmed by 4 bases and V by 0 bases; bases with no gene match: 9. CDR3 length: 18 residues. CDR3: CASSLGLAGVLRTGELFF. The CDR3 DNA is TGTGCCAGCAGCTTGGGGCTAGCGGGAGTTTTACGCACCGGGGAGCTGTTTTTT.

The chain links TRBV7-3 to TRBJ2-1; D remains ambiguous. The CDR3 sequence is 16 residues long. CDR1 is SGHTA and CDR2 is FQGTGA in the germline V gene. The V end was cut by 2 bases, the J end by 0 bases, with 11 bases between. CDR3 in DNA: TGTGCCAGCAGCTTATTTGACACCTCCTCCTACAATGAGCAGTTCTTC. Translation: CASSLFDTSSYNEQFF.

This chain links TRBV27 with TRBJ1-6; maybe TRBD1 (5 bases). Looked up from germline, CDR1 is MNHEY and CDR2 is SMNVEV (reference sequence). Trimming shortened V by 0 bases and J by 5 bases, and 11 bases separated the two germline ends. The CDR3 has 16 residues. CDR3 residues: CASSLSMGTNNSPLHF. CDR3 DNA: TGTGCCAGCAGTTTATCAATGGGGACTAATAATTCACCCCTCCACTTT.

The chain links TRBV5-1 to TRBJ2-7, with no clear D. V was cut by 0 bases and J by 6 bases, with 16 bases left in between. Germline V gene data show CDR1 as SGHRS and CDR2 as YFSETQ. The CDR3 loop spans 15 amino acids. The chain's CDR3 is CASSLVPNGESEQYF. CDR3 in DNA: TGCGCCAGCAGCTTGGTCCCGAATGGAGAGAGCGAGCAGTACTTC. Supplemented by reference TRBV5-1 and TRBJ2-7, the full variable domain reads KAGVTQTPRYLIKTRGQQVTLSCSPISGHRSVSWYQQTPGQGLQFLFEYFSETQRNKGNFPGRFSGRQFSNSRSEMNVSTLELGDSALYLCASSLVPNGESEQYFGPGTRLTVT.

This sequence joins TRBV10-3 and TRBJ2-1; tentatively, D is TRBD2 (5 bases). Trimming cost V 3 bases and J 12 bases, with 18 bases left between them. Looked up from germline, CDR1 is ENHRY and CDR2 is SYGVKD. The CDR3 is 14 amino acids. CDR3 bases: TGTGCCATCAGTGAAGCTGACGTCGGGGAAGGGCAGTTCTTC. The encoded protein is CAISEADVGEGQFF.

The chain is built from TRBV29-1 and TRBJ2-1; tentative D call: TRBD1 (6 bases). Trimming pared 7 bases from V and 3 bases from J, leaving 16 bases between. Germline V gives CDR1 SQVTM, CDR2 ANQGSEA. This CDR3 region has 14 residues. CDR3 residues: CSAMTGKGYNEQFF. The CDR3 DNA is TGCAGCGCAATGACAGGCAAGGGCTACAATGAGCAGTTCTTC.

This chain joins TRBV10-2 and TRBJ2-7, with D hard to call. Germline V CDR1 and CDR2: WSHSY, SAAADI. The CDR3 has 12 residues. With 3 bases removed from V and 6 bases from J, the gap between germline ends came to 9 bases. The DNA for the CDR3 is TGCGCCAGCAGTGACTCCTCGGGCGAGCAGTACTTC. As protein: CASSDSSGEQYF.

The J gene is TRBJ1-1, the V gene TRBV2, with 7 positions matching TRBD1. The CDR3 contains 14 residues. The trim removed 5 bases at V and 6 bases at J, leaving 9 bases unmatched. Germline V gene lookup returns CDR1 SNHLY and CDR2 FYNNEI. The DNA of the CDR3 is TGTGCCAGCAGTACCGACAGGGTAGGGGCTGAAGCTTTCTTT. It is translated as CASSTDRVGAEAFF.